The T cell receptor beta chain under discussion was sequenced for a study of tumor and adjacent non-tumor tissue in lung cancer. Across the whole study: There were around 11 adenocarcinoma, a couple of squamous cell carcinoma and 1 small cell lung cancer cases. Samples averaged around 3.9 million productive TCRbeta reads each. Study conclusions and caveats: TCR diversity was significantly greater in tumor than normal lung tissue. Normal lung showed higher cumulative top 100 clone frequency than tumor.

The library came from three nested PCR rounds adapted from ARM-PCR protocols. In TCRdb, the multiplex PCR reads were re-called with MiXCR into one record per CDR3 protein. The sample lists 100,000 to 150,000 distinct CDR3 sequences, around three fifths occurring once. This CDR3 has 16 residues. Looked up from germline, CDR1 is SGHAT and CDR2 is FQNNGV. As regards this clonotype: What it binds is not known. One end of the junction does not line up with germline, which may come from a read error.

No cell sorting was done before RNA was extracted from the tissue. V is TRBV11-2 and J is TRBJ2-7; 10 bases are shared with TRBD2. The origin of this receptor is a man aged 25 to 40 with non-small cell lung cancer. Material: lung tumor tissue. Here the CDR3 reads CASSIGSAGGTVKHYF. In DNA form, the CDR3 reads TGTGCCAGCAGCATAGGGTCAGCGGGGGGGACCGTGAAGCACTACTTC.